The entry below describes one T cell receptor beta chain. The antigen it binds to is not known. The record has no base qualities; no much larger clone is one base away. This sample is drawn from a study of blood T cell repertoires in COVID-19 (dated by TCRdb to 2020 to 2021). With respect to the entire study: Samples covering the acute and convalescent phases of COVID-19 were provided by collaborators in the United States, Italy and Spain. The repertoires were released in a freely available public database intended as a resource for research on the immune response to SARS-CoV-2. The material from the prospective study consisted of cDNA or gDNA derived from T cells, B-cell-depleted T cells, or PBMCs. Samples came from the ongoing ImmuneRACE study (first 160 participants) plus 1,254 subjects from 6 global collaborators. Sample metadata almost always included a de-identified subject ID, COVID-19 status, age in years and sex. Subjects who had been exposed to COVID-19, were actively infected with it, or had recovered from it provided the deeply sampled blood TCRbeta repertoires that made up the dataset. Where HLA class I and class II types were available, the types were taken from metadata supplied by the sample provider, not from assay-based typing.

TCRbeta CDR3 regions were amplified from genomic DNA by means of the immunoSEQ Assay, a bias-controlled multiplex PCR. In the authors' own workflow: Nucleated cell counts per sample were estimated from amplification of reference gene primers within the assay. To quantify the absolute abundance of each unique TCRbeta CDR3 rearrangement, sequence reads were collapsed and filtered. For each sample, productive Simpson clonality was calculated as the square root of Simpson's diversity index over productive rearrangements. TCRdb carries this immuneACCESS record with in-frame sequences only. Its versions omit some clonotypes, under half of them owing to an unresolved V gene in the studies checked, with the rest unexplained. That table furnishes V, J and clone size, whereas the DNA furnished D and trimming. This sample lists over 250,000 clones; approximately 91% were detected once. 1% of the sample belongs to the ten largest clones.

What the research found in general, with its limitations: The quantity of clinical and demographic metadata differed by source and by participant and was supplied without curation.

Participants in the prospective study were aged about 18 to 100 years, lived in 24 United States geographic areas, and enrolled through a virtual design. In the prospective study, participants were assigned to cohorts based on the clinical history participants reported in a screening survey and a study questionnaire. ImmuneRACE Cohort 3 recovered participants were defined by two consecutive negative NP/OP PCR tests, healthcare professional clearance, or symptom resolution. Mobile phlebotomists in the prospective study collected whole blood, serum and a nasopharyngeal or oropharyngeal swab from every participant. Participants in the prospective study had the option to provide additional blood draws and questionnaires over a 2-month period. Blood samples from the prospective study were shipped frozen or at room temperature prior to DNA extraction. The CDR3 measures 15 amino acids from cysteine to phenylalanine. Of the read, only the CDR3 DNA is kept; its 45 bases are in frame from base 1. Via the germline V gene, CDR1 is SGHNT and CDR2 YENEEA. The junction shows trimming of 2 bases on V and 3 bases on J, plus 11 bases between the germline ends.

The V gene is TRBV11-3 and the J gene is TRBJ2-1; TRBD1 could be the D gene, as 6 bases match. The origin of this receptor is a young woman who had recovered from COVID-19. Source material: PBMCs or T cells enriched from blood (not recorded which). The CDR3 protein: CASSLTGMRYNEQFF. DNA sequence: TGTGCCAGCAGCTTAACAGGGATGCGCTACAATGAGCAGTTCTTC.